This TCR beta chain was observed in a study of blood T cell repertoires in COVID-19. About the research overall: Donors in the United States, Italy and Spain gave samples during acute or convalescent COVID-19.

V gave up 0 bases and J gave up 5 bases; unmatched junction bases: 3. CDR1 is SGHAT, CDR2 FQNNGV, per germline. This CDR3 spans 14 amino acids. Clones were sequenced by immunoSEQ multiplex PCR, and TCRdb holds only the in-frame ones, with some missing. Of under 350,000 clones in the sample, 75% to 90% were seen once. Specimen: peripheral blood. The chain uses TRBV11-2 and TRBJ1-2, with TRBD1 identical over 7 bases. This clonotype was obtained from a man aged 45-65 years with acute or convalescent COVID-19. The CDR3 sequence: CASSLDGTDYGYTF. The CDR3 DNA sequence: TGTGCCAGCAGCTTAGATGGGACAGATTATGGCTACACCTTC.